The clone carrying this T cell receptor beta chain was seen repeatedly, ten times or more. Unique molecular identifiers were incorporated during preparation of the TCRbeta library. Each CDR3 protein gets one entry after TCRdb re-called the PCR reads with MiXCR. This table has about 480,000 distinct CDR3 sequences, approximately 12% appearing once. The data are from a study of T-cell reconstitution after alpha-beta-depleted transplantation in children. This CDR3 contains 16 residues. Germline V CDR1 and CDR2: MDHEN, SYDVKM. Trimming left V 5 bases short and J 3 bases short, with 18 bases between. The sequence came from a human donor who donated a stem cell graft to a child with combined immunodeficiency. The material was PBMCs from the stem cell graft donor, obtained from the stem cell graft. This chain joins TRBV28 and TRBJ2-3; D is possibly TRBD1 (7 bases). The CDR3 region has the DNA TGTGCCAGCAGTCCCGGCGGAGGGGGCCGAACAGATACGCAGTATTTT. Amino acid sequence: CASSPGGGGRTDTQYF.